This is a list of T cell receptor beta chains from one sample in a study of blood T cell repertoires in COVID-19. The method was immunoSEQ multiplex PCR; TCRdb's version includes in-frame clones alone and lacks a portion of them. The sample has 130,000 to 150,000 clones; over 80% are singletons. Sequencing was carried out using peripheral blood. The receptors come from a middle-aged woman with active or convalescent COVID-19. CDR3s include the opening cysteine and the closing phenylalanine or tryptophan. Each record gives: clone size, V gene, CDR3 length, J gene, D gene, CDR3 DNA, CDR3 protein. The D gene is left open where the match is weak. Size is stated for part of the rows, as once, few or many counts, or as a class when the clone is expanded.

NA	TRBV29-1	13	TRBJ2-7	NA	TGCAGCGTTTTAGGAACAGGAACTACCAAGCAGTACTTC	CSVLGTGTTKQYF
NA	TRBV10-3	13	TRBJ1-5	NA	TGTGCCATCAGTGAGGAGGGTCATCAGCCCCAGCATTTT	CAISEEGHQPQHF
once	TRBV18	15	TRBJ1-5	TRBD1	TGTGCCAGCTCACCACAGCCGACAGGGGTTCAGCCCCAGCATTTT	CASSPQPTGVQPQHF
NA	TRBV5-1	15	TRBJ2-2	TRBD2	TGCGCCAGCAGTATAGCGGGAGCGGGCACCGGGGAGCTGTTTTTT	CASSIAGAGTGELFF
NA	TRBV2	14	TRBJ1-1	NA	TGTGCCAGCAGTGAAGAGGTCGGGGGCACTGAAGCTTTCTTT	CASSEEVGGTEAFF
NA	TRBV15	13	TRBJ1-5	NA	TGTGCCACCAGCAGAGATGGGGAGAAGCCCCAGCATTTT	CATSRDGEKPQHF
NA	TRBV5-1	14	TRBJ2-7	NA	TGCGCCAGCAGCGCGGGACGGACCTCCTACGAGCAGTACTTC	CASSAGRTSYEQYF
NA	TRBV6-5	14	TRBJ2-3	NA	TGTGCCAGCAGCGGGATCTTCCCGCGGGATACGCAGTATTTT	CASSGIFPRDTQYF
NA	TRBV6-2/TRBV6-3	13	TRBJ1-2	NA	TGTGCCAGCAGTTACTCGGTCAAACACGGCTACACCTTC	CASSYSVKHGYTF
once	TRBV7-9	14	TRBJ1-2	NA	TGTGCCAGCAGCTACGACCTGGGGCCCTATGGCTACACCTTC	CASSYDLGPYGYTF
NA	TRBV28	14	TRBJ1-5	NA	TGTGCCATACCCCCCGGAGGGGGCAATCAGCCCCAGCATTTT	CAIPPGGGNQPQHF
few	TRBV28	17	TRBJ2-1	NA	TGTGCCAGCACCCCGGAGTCTTCATTTGTAGGCTACAATGAGCAGTTCTTC	CASTPESSFVGYNEQFF
NA	TRBV19	13	TRBJ1-1	NA	TGTGCCAGTGCCCCCTGGCCGAACACTGAAGCTTTCTTT	CASAPWPNTEAFF
NA	TRBV5-6	15	TRBJ1-5	NA	TGTGCCAGCAGCCCTGGGGCCAGGGATGATCAGCCCCAGCATTTT	CASSPGARDDQPQHF
NA	TRBV6-5	16	TRBJ1-1	NA	TGTGCCAGCAGTTACTCAGCCACCACCCCACTTACTGAAGCTTTCTTT	CASSYSATTPLTEAFF
NA	TRBV28	13	TRBJ2-1	NA	TGTGCCAGCAGTCCCCCGGGACTCTATGAGCAGTTCTTC	CASSPPGLYEQFF
NA	TRBV27	13	TRBJ1-2	NA	TGTGCCAGCAGCCCCCAGGGCCCTTACGGCTACACCTTC	CASSPQGPYGYTF
NA	TRBV7-2	16	TRBJ1-5	NA	TGTGCCAGCAGCTTAAAAGTGGGGGGGGGCAATCAGCCCCAGCATTTT	CASSLKVGGGNQPQHF
NA	TRBV7-2	15	TRBJ2-3	TRBD2	TGTGCCAGCAGCGGTACTAGCGGGAGGGCAGATACGCAGTATTTT	CASSGTSGRADTQYF
once	TRBV5-1	14	TRBJ1-4	NA	TGCGCCAGCAGTTGGACAGCAACTAATGAAAAACTGTTTTTT	CASSWTATNEKLFF
once	TRBV9	14	TRBJ2-7	NA	TGTGCCAGCAGCCCCCGGACGGGGGCCTACGAGCAGTACTTC	CASSPRTGAYEQYF
NA	TRBV5-6	15	TRBJ2-7	TRBD2	TGTGCCAGCAGCCAAGGACTAGCGGAATCCTACGAGCAGTACTTC	CASSQGLAESYEQYF
NA	TRBV5-1	14	TRBJ1-1	NA	TGCGCCAGCAGCTCGGGACTCCTGAACACTGAAGCTTTCTTT	CASSSGLLNTEAFF
few	TRBV2	14	TRBJ1-1	NA	TGTGCCAGCAGCCAAGAACTCCTGAACACTGAAGCTTTCTTT	CASSQELLNTEAFF
NA	TRBV6-4	17	TRBJ1-1	NA	TGTGCCAGCAGACAAGGAGCACAGGGCTTCCAGGTGACTGAAGCTTTCTTT	CASRQGAQGFQVTEAFF
NA	TRBV11-2	14	TRBJ2-1	NA	TGTGCCAGCAGCTCCATCCTACAGGCTAATGAGCAGTTCTTC	CASSSILQANEQFF